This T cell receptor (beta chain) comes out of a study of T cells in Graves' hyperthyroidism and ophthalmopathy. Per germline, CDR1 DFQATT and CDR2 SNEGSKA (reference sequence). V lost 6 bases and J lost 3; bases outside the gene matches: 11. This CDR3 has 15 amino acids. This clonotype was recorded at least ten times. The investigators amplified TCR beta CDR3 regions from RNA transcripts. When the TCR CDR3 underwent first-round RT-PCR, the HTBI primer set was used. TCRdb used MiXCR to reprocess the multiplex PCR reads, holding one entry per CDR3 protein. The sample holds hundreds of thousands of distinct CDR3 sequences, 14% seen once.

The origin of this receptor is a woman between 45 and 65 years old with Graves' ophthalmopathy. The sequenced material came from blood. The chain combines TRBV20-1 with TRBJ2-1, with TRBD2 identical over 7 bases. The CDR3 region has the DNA TGCAGTGCCAAGACTAGCCCATTAGTCTACAATGAGCAGTTCTTC. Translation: CSAKTSPLVYNEQFF.